Below are 13 T cell receptor beta chains sequenced from a single sample in a study of technical replicates of blood from four donors. Generated by immunoSEQ multiplex PCR, the TCRdb table keeps only in-frame clones and is missing some. The sample lists 60,000 to 90,000 clones, around 97% occurring once. Sequencing was done on a sample of T cells isolated from PBMCs. These receptors were taken from a human donor in good health.

The CDR3 nucleotides read TGTGCCAGCAGCTTTAGCGGGAGGGAGACCCAGTACTTC. Protein: CASSFSGRETQYF. The chain couples TRBV13 to TRBJ2-5, with 10 bases identical to TRBD2. This CDR3 has 13 residues. Germline assignment: CDR1 PRHDT and CDR2 FYEKMQ (reference sequence). V gave up 3 bases and J gave up 5 bases; unmatched junction bases: 0.

The chain uses TRBV5-4 and TRBJ2-1; D might be TRBD1 (6 bases). The CDR3 extends over 14 amino acids. Deletions cut 2 bases from V and 5 bases from J, with 11 bases between. Germline CDR1 is SGHNT and CDR2 is YYREEE (reference sequence). The CDR3 region has the DNA TGTGCCAGCAGCTTAAGGACAGTTAACAATGAGCAGTTCTTC. Amino acids: CASSLRTVNNEQFF.

The rearrangement joins TRBV6-5 to TRBJ2-5, with 7 bases that match TRBD1. CDR3 length: 14 amino acids. Germline CDR1 and CDR2: MNHEY and SVGAGI. J gave up 5 bases and V 6 bases, and 9 bases lay outside the gene matches. CDR3 bases: TGTGCCAGCAGCGTCCCGGGACAGTGGGAGACCCAGTACTTC. Encoded protein: CASSVPGQWETQYF.

The chain joins TRBV7-9 to TRBJ2-1; 9 nucleotides align to TRBD1. The V segment lost 3 bases and the J segment 5 bases; nucleotides outside the gene matches: 5. The CDR3 spans 15 residues. Germline CDR1 is SEHNR and CDR2 is FQNEAQ (reference sequence). The chain's CDR3 is CASSLTGGANNEQFF. DNA for the CDR3: TGTGCCAGCAGCTTGACAGGGGGGGCGAACAATGAGCAGTTCTTC.

The genes are TRBV6-1 and TRBJ2-1, with TRBD2 identical over 11 bases. V gave up 6 bases and J gave up 7 bases; unmatched junction bases: 8. The CDR3 consists of 15 residues. Germline lookup yields CDR1 MNHNS and CDR2 SASEGT. The CDR3 region has the DNA TGTGCCAGCAGGACCACTAGCGGGAGTAGTAATGAGCAGTTCTTC. Translation gives CASRTTSGSSNEQFF.

This clone appeared once. The rearrangement uses TRBV11-3 and TRBJ2-7; TRBD1 might be the D (6 bases). The CDR3 contains 15 residues. Germline V gene sequence: CDR1 SGHNT, CDR2 YENEEA. The V end was cut by 1 base, the J end by 4 bases, with 14 bases between. The CDR3 loop reads CASSLVGWTVYEQYF. The CDR3 DNA sequence: TGTGCCAGCAGCTTAGTTGGCTGGACAGTTTACGAGCAGTACTTC.

J is TRBJ2-1 and V is TRBV19, with D perhaps TRBD2 (5 bases). This CDR3 region has 13 residues. V lost 2 bases and J 12 bases, leaving 14 bases between the germline ends. Germline loops: CDR1 LNHDA, CDR2 SQIVND (reference sequence). The DNA for the CDR3 is TGTGCCAGTAGTATAACAGTCGCGGGTGGGCAGTTCTTC. The encoded protein is CASSITVAGGQFF.

This chain links TRBV5-1 with TRBJ2-1; D is unresolved. V shed 0 bases and J shed 0 bases, with 10 bases lying between them. This CDR3 has 16 amino acids. Germline CDR1 SGHRS, CDR2 YFSETQ. The CDR3 region has the DNA TGCGCCAGCAGCTTGGGGTCCGCCTACTCCTACAATGAGCAGTTCTTC. Protein product: CASSLGSAYSYNEQFF.

CDR3 in amino acids: CASSFSGSGAGELFF. The CDR3 nucleotides read TGTGCCAGCAGCTTTAGCGGGAGTGGCGCCGGGGAGCTGTTTTTT. The chain uses TRBV7-9 and TRBJ2-2; 9 nucleotides match TRBD2. V lost 3 bases, J lost 6 bases, and 5 bases stayed unmatched. The CDR3 runs 15 residues. Germline CDR1 SEHNR, CDR2 FQNEAQ (reference sequence).

The chain couples TRBV7-2 to TRBJ2-4; D ambiguous. The CDR3 runs 16 residues. Germline CDR1 is SGHTA and CDR2 is FQGNSA. Trimming removed 4 bases at V and 0 bases at J, with 13 bases between. The CDR3 nucleotides are TGTGCCAGCAGCTCCCGGGTCGTTTTAGCCAAAAACATTCAGTACTTC. It codes for CASSSRVVLAKNIQYF.

The rearrangement links TRBV27 to TRBJ1-2; D is uncertain. Trimming took 5 bases from V and 3 from J, leaving 19 bases between them. The CDR3 runs 16 residues. Germline values: CDR1 MNHEY, CDR2 SMNVEV (reference sequence). The CDR3 loop reads CASSNNFRRLYYGYTF. In DNA, the CDR3 is TGTGCCAGCAGTAACAATTTCCGCAGACTATACTATGGCTACACCTTC.

The chain combines TRBV27 with TRBJ1-2, with a possible D match to TRBD1 (5 bases). Trimming cost V 6 bases and J 8 bases, with 19 bases left between them. The germline CDR1 and CDR2 sequences are MNHEY and SMNVEV (reference sequence). This CDR3 is 14 amino acids long. The CDR3 here is CASRLQESPMGYTF. The CDR3 DNA reads TGTGCCAGCAGACTACAGGAGAGTCCCATGGGCTACACCTTC.

This clone was counted a single time. This chain uses TRBV28 with TRBJ2-7, with a possible D match to TRBD2 (5 bases). Germline-derived CDR1 and CDR2 are MDHEN and SYDVKM. Trimming removed 4 bases from V and 5 bases from J, with 12 bases in between. This CDR3 has 13 residues. The CDR3 DNA reads as TGTGCCAGCAGTTCCGCTAGGCGGGACGAGCAGTACTTC. Translating gives CASSSARRDEQYF.